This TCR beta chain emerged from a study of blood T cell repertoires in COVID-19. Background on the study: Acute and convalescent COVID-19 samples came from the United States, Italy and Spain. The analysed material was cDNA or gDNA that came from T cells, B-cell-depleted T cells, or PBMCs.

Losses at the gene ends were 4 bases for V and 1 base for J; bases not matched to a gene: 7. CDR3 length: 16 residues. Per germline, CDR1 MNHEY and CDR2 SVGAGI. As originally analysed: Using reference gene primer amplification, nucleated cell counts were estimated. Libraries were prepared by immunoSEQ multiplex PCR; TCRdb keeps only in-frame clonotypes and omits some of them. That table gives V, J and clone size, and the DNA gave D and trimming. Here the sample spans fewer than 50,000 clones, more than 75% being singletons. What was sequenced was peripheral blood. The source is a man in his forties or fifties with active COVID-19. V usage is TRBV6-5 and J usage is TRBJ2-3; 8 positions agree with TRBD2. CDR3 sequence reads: CASSLYRGGGTDTQYF. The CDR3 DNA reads TGTGCCAGCAGTTTGTATCGGGGGGGCGGCACAGATACGCAGTATTTT.